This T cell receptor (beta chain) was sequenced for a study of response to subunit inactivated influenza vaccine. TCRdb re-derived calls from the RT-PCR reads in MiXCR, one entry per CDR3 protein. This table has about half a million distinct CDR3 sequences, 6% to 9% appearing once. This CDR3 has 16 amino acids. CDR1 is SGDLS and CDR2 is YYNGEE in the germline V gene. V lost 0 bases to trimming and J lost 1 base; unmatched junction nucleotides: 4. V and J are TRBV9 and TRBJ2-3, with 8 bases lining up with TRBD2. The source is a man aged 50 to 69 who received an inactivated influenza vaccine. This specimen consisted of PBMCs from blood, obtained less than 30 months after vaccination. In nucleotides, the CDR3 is TGTGCCAGCAGCGTAGGGACAGCGGGGGGCACAGATACGCAGTATTTT. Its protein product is CASSVGTAGGTDTQYF.